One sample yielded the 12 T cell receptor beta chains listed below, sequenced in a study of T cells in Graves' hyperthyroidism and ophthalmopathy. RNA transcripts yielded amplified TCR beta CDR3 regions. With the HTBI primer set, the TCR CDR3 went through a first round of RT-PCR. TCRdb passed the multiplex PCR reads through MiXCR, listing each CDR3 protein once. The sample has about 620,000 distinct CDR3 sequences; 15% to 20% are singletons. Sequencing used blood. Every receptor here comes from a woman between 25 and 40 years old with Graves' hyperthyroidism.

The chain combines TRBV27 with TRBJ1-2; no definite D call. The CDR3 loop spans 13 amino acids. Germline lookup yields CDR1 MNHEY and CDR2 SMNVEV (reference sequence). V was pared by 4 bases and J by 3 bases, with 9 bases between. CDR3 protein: CASSWNRDYGYTF. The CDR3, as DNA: TGTGCCAGCAGTTGGAACCGAGACTATGGCTACACCTTC.

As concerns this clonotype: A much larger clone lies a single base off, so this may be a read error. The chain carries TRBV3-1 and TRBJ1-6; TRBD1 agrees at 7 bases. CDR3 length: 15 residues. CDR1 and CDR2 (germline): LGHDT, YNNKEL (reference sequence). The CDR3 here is CASRQERQGGSPLHF. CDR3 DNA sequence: TGTGCCAGCAGGCAAGAACGACAGGGAGGTTCACCCCTCCACTTT.

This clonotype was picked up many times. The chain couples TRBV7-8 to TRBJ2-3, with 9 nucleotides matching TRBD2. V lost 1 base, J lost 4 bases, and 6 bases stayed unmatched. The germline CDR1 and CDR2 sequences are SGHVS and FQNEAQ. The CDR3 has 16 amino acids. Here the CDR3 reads CASSLGWAGGADTQYF. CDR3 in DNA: TGTGCCAGCAGCTTAGGATGGGCGGGAGGGGCAGATACGCAGTATTTT.

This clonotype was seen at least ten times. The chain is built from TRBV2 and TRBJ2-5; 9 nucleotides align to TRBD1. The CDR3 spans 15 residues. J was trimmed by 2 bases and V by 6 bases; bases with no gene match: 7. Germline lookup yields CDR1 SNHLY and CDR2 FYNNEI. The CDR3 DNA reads TGTGCCAGCAGAGCGGACAGGGGTCCTCAAGAGACCCAGTACTTC. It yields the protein CASRADRGPQETQYF.

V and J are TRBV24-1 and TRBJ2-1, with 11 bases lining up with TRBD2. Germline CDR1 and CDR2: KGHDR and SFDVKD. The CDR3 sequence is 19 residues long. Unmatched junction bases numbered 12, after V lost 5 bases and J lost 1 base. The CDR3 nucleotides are TGTGCCACCAGTGGCTCGGAGGGTGGGACTAGCGGATCCTACAATGAGCAGTTCTTC. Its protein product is CATSGSEGGTSGSYNEQFF.

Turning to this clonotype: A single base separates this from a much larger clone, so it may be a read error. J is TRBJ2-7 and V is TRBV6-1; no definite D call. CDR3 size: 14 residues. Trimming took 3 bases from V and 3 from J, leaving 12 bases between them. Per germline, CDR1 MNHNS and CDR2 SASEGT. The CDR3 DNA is TGTGCCAGCAGTGAGGGCAGCTTATACTACGAGCAGTACTTC. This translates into CASSEGSLYYEQYF.

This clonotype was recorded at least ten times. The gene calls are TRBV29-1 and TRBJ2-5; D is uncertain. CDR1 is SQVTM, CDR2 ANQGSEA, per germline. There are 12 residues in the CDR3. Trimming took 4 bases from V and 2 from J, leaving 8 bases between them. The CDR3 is CSVVAAQETQYF. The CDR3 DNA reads TGCAGCGTTGTTGCGGCTCAAGAGACCCAGTACTTC. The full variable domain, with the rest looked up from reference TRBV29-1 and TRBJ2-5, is SAVISQKPSRDICQRGTSLTIQCQVDSQVTMMFWYRQQPGQSLTLIATANQGSEATYESGFVIDKFPISRPNLTFSTLTVSNMSPEDSSIYLCSVVAAQETQYFGPGTRLLVL.

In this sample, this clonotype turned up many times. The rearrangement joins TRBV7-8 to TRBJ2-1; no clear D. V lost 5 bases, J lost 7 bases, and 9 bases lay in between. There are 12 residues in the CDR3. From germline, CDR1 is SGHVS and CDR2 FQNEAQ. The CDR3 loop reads CASSPPWNEQFF. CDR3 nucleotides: TGTGCCAGCAGCCCCCCCTGGAATGAGCAGTTCTTC.

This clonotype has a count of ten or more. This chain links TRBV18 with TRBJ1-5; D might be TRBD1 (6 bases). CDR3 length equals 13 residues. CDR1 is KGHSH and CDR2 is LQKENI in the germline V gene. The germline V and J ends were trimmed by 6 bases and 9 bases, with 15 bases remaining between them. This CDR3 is CASSTDRYRPQHF. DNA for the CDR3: TGTGCCAGCTCGACGGACAGATATCGGCCCCAGCATTTT.

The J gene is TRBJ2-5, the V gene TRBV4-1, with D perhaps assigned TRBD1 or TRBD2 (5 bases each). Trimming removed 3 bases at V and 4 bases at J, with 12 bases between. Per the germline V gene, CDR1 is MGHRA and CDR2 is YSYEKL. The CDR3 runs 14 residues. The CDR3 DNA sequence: TGCGCCAGCAGCCAGGGGGTAGGTAGAGAGACCCAGTACTTC. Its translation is CASSQGVGRETQYF.

Here the CDR3 DNA reads TGTGCCAGCACCTCCCTGGTCGGCGGGATCACAGATACGCAGTATTTT. It is translated as CASTSLVGGITDTQYF. This rearrangement joins TRBV5-6 to TRBJ2-3, with a weak D call TRBD2 (6 bases). The CDR3 totals 16 residues. CDR1 is SGHDT, CDR2 YYEEEE, per germline. Trimming stripped 6 bases from V and 2 bases from J, with 19 bases between.

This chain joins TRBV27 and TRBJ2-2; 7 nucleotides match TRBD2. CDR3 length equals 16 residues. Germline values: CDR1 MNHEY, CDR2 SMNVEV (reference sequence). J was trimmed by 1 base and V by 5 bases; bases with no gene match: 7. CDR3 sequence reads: CASSPSLAVNTGELFF. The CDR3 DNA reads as TGTGCCAGCAGTCCGTCCCTAGCGGTGAACACCGGGGAGCTGTTTTTT.